This TCR beta chain was identified in a study of T cell responses to AZD1222 COVID-19 vaccine. Findings of the study overall: Researchers report vaccine-associated CD4 TCRs spanning spike, with dominance at 160-218 and 743-854.

To note about this clone: Antigen specificity is unknown.

Libraries were prepared by immunoSEQ multiplex PCR; TCRdb keeps only in-frame clonotypes and omits some of them. Found here are some 110,000 clones, 82% of them singletons; the top ten hold about 5%. This CDR3 region has 13 residues. Germline CDR1 reads SGHRS; CDR2 reads YFSETQ. Between the trimmed V and J ends, which lost 0 bases and 6 bases, there was a span of 7 bases. Sequencing was performed on peripheral blood, taken on day 0 of AZD1222 vaccination. The chain uses TRBV5-1 and TRBJ1-5; D not resolved. This sequence was found in an adult in good health. CDR3 sequence reads: CASSLAGSQPQHF. The DNA of the CDR3 is TGCGCCAGCAGCTTGGCCGGGAGTCAGCCCCAGCATTTT.